Each of the 4 T cell receptor beta chains below was sequenced from the same sample in a study of a mutant IDH1 vaccine in newly diagnosed glioma. Stated time point: week 23, last vaccination. Doses comprised 300 ug of mutant IDH1 20-mer peptide each, plus topical imiquimod. These TCRs' antigens remain unknown. Produced via immunoSEQ multiplex PCR; TCRdb's table is partial and in-frame only. The sample has over 55,000 clones, roughly three quarters seen once. The source material was PBMCs, sampled from a glioma patient whose treatment included an IDH1 peptide vaccine. Receptors were obtained from a woman in her thirties or forties with glioma. Some clones in this sample may be carry-over from other donors' samples.

The V gene is TRBV7-8, the J gene TRBJ1-5, with a weak D call TRBD1 (6 bases). Trimming took 2 bases from V and 7 from J, leaving 12 bases between them. This CDR3 comprises 14 residues. CDR1 SGHVS and CDR2 FQNEAQ come from the germline V gene. CDR3 DNA: TGTGCCAGCAGCTTAAACAACAGGGACCAGCCCCAGCATTTT. It is translated as CASSLNNRDQPQHF.

The gene calls are TRBV5-6 and TRBJ1-1; D unresolved. Per germline, CDR1 SGHDT and CDR2 YYEEEE. Deletions cut 0 bases from V and 5 bases from J, with 8 bases between. CDR3 length: 13 residues. The CDR3 spells CASSLGTKTEAFF. CDR3 DNA: TGTGCCAGCAGCTTGGGGACGAAGACTGAAGCTTTCTTT.

The V and J genes are TRBV13 and TRBJ1-2; weak D call: TRBD1 (5 bases). This CDR3 is 14 amino acids long. V lost 1 base and J lost 8, with 14 bases in between. The germline V gene has CDR1 PRHDT and CDR2 FYEKMQ (reference sequence). The CDR3 bases are TGTGCCAGCAGCTTAGAAAATGGGGCGGGGGGCTACACCTTC. This translates into CASSLENGAGGYTF.

This chain links TRBV7-8 with TRBJ2-7; TRBD2 might be the D (5 bases). Trimming removed 0 bases at V and 3 bases at J, with 9 bases between. Germline V gene data show CDR1 as SGHVS and CDR2 as FQNEAQ. This CDR3 spans 14 amino acids. The CDR3 protein is CASSLAQRNYEQYF. CDR3 bases: TGTGCCAGCAGCTTAGCCCAGCGGAACTACGAGCAGTACTTC.